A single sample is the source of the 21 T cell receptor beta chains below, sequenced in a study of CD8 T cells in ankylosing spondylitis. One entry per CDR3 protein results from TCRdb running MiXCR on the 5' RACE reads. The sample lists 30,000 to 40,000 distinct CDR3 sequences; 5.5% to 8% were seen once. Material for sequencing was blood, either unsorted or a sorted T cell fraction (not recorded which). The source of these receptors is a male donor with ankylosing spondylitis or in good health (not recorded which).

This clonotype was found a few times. The CDR3 region is CASSQGDRGYTEAFF. The CDR3 DNA is TGTGCCAGCAGCCAAGGGGACAGGGGGTACACTGAAGCTTTCTTT. This chain joins TRBV14 and TRBJ1-1; 11 nucleotides match TRBD1. From germline, CDR1 is SGHDN and CDR2 FVKESK. The CDR3 loop spans 15 amino acids. V shed 1 base, J shed 3 bases, and the junction held 1 base outside the gene matches.

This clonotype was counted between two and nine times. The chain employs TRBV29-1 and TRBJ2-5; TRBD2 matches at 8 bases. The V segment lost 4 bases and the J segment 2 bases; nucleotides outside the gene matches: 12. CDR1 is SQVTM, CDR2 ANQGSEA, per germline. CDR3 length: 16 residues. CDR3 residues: CSVVRGAGGPQETQYF. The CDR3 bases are TGCAGCGTTGTTCGGGGGGCGGGAGGCCCTCAAGAGACCCAGTACTTC.

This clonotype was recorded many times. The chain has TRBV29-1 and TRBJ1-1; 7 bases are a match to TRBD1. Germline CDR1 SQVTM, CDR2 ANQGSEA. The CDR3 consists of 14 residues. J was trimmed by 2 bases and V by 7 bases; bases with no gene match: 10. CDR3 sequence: CSAETGRTNTEAFF. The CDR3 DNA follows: TGCAGCGCCGAGACAGGGAGAACAAACACTGAAGCTTTCTTT.

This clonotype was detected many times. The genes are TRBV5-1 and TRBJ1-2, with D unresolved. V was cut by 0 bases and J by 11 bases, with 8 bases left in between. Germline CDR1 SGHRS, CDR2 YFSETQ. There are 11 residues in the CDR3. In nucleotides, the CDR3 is TGCGCCAGCAGCTTGGGGGTGGATTACACCTTC. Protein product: CASSLGVDYTF.

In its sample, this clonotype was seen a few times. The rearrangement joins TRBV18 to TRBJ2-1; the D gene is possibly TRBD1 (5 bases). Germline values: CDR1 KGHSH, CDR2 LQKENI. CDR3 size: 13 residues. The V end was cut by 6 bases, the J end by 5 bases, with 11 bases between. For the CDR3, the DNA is TGTGCCAGCTCCAGAGACAGTCACAATGAGCAGTTCTTC. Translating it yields CASSRDSHNEQFF.

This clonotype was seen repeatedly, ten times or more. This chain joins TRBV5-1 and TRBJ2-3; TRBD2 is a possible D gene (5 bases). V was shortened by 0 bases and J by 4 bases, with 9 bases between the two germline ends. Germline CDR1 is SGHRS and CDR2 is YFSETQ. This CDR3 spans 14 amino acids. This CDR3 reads CASSLVEGSDTQYF. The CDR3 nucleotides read TGCGCCAGCAGCTTGGTTGAGGGTTCAGATACGCAGTATTTT.

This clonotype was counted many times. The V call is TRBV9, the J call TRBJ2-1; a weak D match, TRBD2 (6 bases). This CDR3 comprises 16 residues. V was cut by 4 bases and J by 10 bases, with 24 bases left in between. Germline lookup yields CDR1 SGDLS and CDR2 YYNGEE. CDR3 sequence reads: CASSPRSAGPSREQFF. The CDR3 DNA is TGTGCCAGCAGCCCCCGCTCGGCGGGACCCTCGAGGGAGCAGTTCTTC.

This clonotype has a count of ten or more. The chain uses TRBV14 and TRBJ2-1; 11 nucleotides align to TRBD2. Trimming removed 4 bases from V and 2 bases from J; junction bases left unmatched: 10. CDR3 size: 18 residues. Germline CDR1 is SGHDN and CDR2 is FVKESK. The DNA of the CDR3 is TGTGCCAGCAGCCGAGGGAAACAACTAGCGGGGGCCTACAATGAGCAGTTCTTC. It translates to CASSRGKQLAGAYNEQFF.

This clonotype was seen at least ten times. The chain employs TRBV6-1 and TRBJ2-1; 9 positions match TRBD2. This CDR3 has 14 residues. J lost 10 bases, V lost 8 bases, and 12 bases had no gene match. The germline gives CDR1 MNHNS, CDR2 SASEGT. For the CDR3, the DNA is TGTGCCAGCCTCGGGACTAGCCTCACAAGGGAGCAGTTCTTC. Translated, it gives CASLGTSLTREQFF.

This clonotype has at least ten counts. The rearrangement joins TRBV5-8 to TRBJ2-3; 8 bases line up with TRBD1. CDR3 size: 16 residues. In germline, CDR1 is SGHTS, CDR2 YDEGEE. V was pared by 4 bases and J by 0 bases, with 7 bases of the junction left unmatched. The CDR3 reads CASSQDRGSSTDTQYF. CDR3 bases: TGTGCCAGCAGCCAAGACAGGGGCTCCAGCACAGATACGCAGTATTTT.

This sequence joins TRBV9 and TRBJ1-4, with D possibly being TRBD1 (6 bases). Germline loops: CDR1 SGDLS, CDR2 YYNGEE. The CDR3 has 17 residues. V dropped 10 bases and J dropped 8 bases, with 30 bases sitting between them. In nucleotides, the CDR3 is TGTGCCTGCTGCCCGTACCCTAAAGGACAGCGTGGCGAAAAACTGTTTTTT. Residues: CACCPYPKGQRGEKLFF.

The CDR3 here is CASSEGGGSNQPQHF. CDR3 nucleotide sequence: TGTGCCAGTAGTGAGGGGGGCGGTAGCAATCAGCCCCAGCATTTT. The rearrangement uses TRBV19 and TRBJ1-5; TRBD1 might be the D (6 bases). Trimming cost V 5 bases and J 0 bases, with 11 bases left between them. CDR3 length: 15 residues. Per the germline V gene, CDR1 is LNHDA and CDR2 is SQIVND (reference sequence).

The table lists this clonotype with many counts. CDR3 nucleotide sequence: TGTGCCAGCAGCTTAGGGTCTAGCGGGATAGCAGATACGCAGTATTTT. Protein: CASSLGSSGIADTQYF. This sequence joins TRBV7-8 and TRBJ2-3, with TRBD2 matching over 9 bases. The CDR3 is 16 residues long. After removal of 1 base from V and 4 bases from J, the junction contained 6 bases not matched to a gene. Germline CDR1 reads SGHVS; CDR2 reads FQNEAQ.

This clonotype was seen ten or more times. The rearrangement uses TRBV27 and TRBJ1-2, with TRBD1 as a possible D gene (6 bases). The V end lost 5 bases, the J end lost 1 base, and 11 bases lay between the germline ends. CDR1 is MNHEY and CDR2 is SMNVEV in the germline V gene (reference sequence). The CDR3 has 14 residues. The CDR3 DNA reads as TGTGCCAGCAGTCCTCACAGGGATAACTATGGCTACACCTTC. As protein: CASSPHRDNYGYTF.

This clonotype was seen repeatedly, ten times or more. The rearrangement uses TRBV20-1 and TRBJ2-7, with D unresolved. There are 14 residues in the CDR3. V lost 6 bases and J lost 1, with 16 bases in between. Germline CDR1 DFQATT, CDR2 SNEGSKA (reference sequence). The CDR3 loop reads CSATPGTFSYEQYF. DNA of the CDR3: TGCAGTGCCACTCCCGGTACCTTTTCCTACGAGCAGTACTTC.

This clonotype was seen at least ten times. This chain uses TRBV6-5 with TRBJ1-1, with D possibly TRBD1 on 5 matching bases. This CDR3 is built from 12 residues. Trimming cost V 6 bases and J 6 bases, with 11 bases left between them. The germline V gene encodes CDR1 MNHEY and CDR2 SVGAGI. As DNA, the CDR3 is TGTGCCAGCAGCCCCGGGGGGGCTGAAGCTTTCTTT. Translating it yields CASSPGGAEAFF.

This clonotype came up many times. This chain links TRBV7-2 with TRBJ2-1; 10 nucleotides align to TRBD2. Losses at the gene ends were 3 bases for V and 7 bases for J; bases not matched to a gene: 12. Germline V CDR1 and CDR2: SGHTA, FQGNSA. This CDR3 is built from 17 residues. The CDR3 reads CASSFPLAGGTRNEQFF. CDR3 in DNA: TGTGCCAGCAGCTTCCCCTTAGCGGGAGGAACGCGGAATGAGCAGTTCTTC.

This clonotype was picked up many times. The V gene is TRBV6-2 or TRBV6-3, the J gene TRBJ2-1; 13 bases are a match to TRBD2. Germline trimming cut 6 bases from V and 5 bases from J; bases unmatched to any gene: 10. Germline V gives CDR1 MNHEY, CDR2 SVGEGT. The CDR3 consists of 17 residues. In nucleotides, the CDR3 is TGTGCCAGCAGGGGGCCACTAGCGGGAGGGCCCAACAATGAGCAGTTCTTC. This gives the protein CASRGPLAGGPNNEQFF.

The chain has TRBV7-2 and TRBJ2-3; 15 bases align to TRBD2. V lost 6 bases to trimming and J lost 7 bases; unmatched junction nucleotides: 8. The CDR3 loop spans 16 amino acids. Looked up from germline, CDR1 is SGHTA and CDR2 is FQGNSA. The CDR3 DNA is TGTGCCAGCAGAGGACTAGCGGGAGGGCCGGTAAATACGCAGTATTTT. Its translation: CASRGLAGGPVNTQYF.

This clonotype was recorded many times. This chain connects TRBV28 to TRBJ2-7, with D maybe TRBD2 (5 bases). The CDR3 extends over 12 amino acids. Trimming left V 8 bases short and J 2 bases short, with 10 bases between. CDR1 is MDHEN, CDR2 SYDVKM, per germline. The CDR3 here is CASSPGAYEQYF. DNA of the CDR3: TGTGCCAGCTCTCCCGGGGCCTACGAGCAGTACTTC.

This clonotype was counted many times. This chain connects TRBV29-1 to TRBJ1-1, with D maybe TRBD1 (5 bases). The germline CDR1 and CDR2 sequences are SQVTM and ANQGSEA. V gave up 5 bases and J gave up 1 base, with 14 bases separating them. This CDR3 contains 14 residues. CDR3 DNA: TGCAGCGTTCTACTTGGGGGATCGAACACTGAAGCTTTCTTT. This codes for CSVLLGGSNTEAFF.